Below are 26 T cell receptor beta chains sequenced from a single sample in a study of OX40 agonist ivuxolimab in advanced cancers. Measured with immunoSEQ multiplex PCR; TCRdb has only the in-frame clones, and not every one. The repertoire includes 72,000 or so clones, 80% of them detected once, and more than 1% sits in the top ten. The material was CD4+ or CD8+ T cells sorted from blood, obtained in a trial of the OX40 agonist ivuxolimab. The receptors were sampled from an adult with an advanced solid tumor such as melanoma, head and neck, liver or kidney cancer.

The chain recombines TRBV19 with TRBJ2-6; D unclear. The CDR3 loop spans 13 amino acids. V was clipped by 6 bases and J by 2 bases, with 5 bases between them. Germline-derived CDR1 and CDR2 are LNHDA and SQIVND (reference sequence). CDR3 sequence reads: CASRAPGANVLTF. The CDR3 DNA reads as TGTGCCAGTAGGGCCCCTGGGGCCAACGTCCTGACTTTC.

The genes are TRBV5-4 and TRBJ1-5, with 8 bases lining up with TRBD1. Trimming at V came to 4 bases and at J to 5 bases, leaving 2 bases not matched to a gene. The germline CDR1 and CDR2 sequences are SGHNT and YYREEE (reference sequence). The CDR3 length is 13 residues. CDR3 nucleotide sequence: TGTGCCAGCAGCCCGGGACAGGATCAGCCCCAGCATTTT. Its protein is CASSPGQDQPQHF.

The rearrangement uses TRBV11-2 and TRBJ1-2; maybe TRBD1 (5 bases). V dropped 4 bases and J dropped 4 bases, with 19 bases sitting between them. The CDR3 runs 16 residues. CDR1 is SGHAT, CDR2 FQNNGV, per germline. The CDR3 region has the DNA TGTGCCAGCAGCTCCGCAACGGGGAGGGACCCCTATGGCTACACCTTC. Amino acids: CASSSATGRDPYGYTF.

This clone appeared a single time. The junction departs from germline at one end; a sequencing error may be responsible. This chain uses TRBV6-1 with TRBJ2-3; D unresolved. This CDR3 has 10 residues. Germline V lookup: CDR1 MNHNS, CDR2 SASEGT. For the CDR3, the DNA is TGTGCCAGCAGGGAAGATACGCAGTATTTT. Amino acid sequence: CASREDTQYF.

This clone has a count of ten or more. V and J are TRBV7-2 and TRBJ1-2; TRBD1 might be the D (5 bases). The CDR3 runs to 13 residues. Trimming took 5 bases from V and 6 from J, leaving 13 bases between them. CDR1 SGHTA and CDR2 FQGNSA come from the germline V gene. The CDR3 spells CASSPGGRDGYTF. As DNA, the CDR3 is TGTGCCAGCAGCCCCGGGGGACGGGATGGCTACACCTTC.

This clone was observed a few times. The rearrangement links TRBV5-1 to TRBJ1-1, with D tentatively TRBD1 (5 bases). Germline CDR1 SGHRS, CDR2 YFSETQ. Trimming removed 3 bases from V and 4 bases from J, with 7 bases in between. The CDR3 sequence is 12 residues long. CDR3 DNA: TGCGCCAGCAGCTCCCAGGGCACTGAAGCTTTCTTT. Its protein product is CASSSQGTEAFF.

The DNA for the CDR3 is TGTGCCAGCAGCCGGACAGGGAGCACTGAAGCTTTCTTT. Encoded protein: CASSRTGSTEAFF. J is TRBJ1-1 and V is TRBV7-2; TRBD1 agrees at 8 bases. The CDR3 covers 13 residues. The J segment lost 4 bases and the V segment lost 5 bases, leaving 3 bases of the junction unmatched. The germline CDR1 and CDR2 sequences are SGHTA and FQGNSA.

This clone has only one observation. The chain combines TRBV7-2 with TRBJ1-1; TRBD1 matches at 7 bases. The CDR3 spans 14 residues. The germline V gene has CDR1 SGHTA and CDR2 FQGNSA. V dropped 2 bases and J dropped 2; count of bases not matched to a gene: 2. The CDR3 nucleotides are TGTGCCAGCAGCTTACAGGGGGGAAACACTGAAGCTTTCTTT. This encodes CASSLQGGNTEAFF.

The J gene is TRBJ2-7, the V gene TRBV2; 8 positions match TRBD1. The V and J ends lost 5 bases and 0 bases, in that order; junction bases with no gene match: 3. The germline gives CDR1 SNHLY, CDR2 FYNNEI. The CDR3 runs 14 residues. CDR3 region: CASSNGQGSYEQYF. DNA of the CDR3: TGTGCCAGCAGTAACGGACAGGGCTCCTACGAGCAGTACTTC.

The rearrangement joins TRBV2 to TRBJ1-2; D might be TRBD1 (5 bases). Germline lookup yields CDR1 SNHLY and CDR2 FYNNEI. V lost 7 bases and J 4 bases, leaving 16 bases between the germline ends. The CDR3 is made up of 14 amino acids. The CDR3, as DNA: TGTGCCAGCATCAGGGCCCGGGTAGGCTATGGCTACACCTTC. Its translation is CASIRARVGYGYTF.

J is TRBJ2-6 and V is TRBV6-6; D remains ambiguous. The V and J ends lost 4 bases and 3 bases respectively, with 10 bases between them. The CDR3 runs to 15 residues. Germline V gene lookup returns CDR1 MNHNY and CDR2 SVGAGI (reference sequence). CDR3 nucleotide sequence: TGTGCCAGCAGTTCTCAATCGGATGGGGCCAACGTCCTGACTTTC. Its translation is CASSSQSDGANVLTF.

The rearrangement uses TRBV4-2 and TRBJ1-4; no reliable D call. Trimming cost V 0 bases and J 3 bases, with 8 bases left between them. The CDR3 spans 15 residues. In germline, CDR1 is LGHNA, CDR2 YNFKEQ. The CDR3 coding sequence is TGTGCCAGCAGCCAAGACGGAGGAGCTAATGAAAAACTGTTTTTT. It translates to CASSQDGGANEKLFF.

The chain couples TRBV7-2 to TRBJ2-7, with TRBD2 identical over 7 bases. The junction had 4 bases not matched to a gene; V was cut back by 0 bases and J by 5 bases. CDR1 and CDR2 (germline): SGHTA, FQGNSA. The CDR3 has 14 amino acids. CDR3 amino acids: CASSLAGGVNEQYF. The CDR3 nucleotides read TGTGCCAGCAGCTTAGCGGGGGGGGTCAACGAGCAGTACTTC. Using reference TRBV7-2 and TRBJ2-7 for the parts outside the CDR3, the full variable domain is GAGVSQSPSNKVTEKGKDVELRCDPISGHTALYWYRQSLGQGLEFLIYFQGNSAPDKSGLPSDRFSAERTGGSVSTLTIQRTQQEDSAVYLCASSLAGGVNEQYFGPGTRLTVT.

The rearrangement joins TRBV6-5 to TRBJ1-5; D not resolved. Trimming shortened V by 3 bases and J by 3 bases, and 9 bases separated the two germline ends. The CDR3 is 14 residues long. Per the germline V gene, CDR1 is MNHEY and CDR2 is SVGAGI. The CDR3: CASSYAVNNQPQHF. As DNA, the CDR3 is TGTGCCAGCAGTTATGCAGTAAACAATCAGCCCCAGCATTTT.

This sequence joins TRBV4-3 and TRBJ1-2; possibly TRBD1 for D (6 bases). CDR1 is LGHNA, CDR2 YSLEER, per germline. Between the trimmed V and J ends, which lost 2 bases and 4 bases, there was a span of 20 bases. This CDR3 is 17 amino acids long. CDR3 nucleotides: TGCGCCAGCAGCCAAATGGGGCCGGGCCAGGGGACCTATGGCTACACCTTC. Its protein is CASSQMGPGQGTYGYTF.

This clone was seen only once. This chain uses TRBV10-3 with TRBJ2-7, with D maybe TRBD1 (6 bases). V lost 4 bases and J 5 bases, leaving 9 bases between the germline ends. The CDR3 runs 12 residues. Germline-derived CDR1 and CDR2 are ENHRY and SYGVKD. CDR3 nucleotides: TGTGCCATCAGTGGGGGGCAGGACGAGCAGTACTTC. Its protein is CAISGGQDEQYF.

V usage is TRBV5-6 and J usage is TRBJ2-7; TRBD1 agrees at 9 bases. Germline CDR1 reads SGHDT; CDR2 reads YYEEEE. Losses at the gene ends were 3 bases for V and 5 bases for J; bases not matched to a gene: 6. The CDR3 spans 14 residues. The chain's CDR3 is CASSSSRQGDEQYF. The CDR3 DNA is TGTGCCAGCAGCTCCAGCAGACAGGGGGACGAGCAGTACTTC. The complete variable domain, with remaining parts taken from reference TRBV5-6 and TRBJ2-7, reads DAGVTQSPTHLIKTRGQQVTLRCSPKSGHDTVSWYQQALGQGPQFIFQYYEEEERQRGNFPDRFSGHQFPNYSSELNVNALLLGDSALYLCASSSSRQGDEQYFGPGTRLTVT.

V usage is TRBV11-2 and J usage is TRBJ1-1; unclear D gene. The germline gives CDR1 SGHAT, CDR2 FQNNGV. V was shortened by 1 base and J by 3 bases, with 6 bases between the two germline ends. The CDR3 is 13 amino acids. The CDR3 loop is CASSLADYTEAFF. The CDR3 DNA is TGTGCCAGCAGCTTAGCTGACTACACTGAAGCTTTCTTT.

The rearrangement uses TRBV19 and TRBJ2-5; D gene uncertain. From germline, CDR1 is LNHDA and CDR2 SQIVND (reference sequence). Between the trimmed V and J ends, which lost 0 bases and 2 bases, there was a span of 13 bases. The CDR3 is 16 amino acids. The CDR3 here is CASSIEALAEQETQYF. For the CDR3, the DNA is TGTGCCAGTAGTATAGAAGCTCTCGCAGAACAAGAGACCCAGTACTTC.

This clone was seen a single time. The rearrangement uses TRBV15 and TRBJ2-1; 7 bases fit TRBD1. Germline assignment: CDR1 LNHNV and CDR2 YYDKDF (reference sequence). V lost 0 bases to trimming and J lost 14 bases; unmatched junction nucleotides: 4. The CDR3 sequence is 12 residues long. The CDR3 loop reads CATSRDGTGEFF. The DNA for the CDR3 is TGTGCCACCAGCAGAGATGGAACAGGGGAGTTCTTC.

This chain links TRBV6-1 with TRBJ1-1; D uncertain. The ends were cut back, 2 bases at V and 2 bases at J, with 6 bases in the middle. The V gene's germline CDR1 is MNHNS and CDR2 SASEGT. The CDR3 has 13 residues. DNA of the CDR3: TGTGCCAGCAGTGAAAAGAAAAACACTGAAGCTTTCTTT. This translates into CASSEKKNTEAFF.

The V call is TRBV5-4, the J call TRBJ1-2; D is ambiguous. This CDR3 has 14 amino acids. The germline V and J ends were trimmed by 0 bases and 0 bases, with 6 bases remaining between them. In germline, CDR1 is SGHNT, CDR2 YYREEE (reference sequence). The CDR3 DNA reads TGTGCCAGCAGCTTGGACGGCCCTAACTATGGCTACACCTTC. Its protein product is CASSLDGPNYGYTF.

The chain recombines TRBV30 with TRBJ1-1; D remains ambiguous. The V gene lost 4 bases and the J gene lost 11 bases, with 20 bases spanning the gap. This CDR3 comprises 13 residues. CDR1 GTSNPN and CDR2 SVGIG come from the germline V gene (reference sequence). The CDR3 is CAWTNPRPSGAFF. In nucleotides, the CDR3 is TGTGCCTGGACCAACCCCCGGCCTTCTGGGGCTTTCTTT.

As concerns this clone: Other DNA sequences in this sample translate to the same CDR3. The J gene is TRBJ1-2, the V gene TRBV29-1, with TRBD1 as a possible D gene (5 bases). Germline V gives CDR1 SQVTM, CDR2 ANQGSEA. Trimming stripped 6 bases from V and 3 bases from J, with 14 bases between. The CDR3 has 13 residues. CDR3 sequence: CSVGRTGDYGYTF. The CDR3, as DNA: TGCAGCGTGGGACGGACTGGAGACTATGGCTACACCTTC. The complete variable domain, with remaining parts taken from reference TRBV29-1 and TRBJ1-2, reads SAVISQKPSRDICQRGTSLTIQCQVDSQVTMMFWYRQQPGQSLTLIATANQGSEATYESGFVIDKFPISRPNLTFSTLTVSNMSPEDSSIYLCSVGRTGDYGYTFGSGTRLTVV.

Here the CDR3 DNA reads TGTGCCAGCAGCTTGGCCTCGAATTTGGGACGCTATGGCTACACCTTC. This codes for CASSLASNLGRYGYTF. The genes are TRBV5-4 and TRBJ1-2, with TRBD1 as a possible D gene (5 bases). In germline, CDR1 is SGHNT, CDR2 YYREEE (reference sequence). This CDR3 is 16 amino acids long. The germline V and J ends were trimmed by 0 bases and 4 bases, with 16 bases remaining between them.

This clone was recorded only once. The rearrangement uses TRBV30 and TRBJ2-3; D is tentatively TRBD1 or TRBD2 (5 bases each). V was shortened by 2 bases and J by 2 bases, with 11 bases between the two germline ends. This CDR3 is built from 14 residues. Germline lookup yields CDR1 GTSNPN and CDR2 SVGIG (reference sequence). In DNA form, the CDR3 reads TGTGCCTGGAGTTACCGGGACCCCACAGATACGCAGTATTTT. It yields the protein CAWSYRDPTDTQYF.